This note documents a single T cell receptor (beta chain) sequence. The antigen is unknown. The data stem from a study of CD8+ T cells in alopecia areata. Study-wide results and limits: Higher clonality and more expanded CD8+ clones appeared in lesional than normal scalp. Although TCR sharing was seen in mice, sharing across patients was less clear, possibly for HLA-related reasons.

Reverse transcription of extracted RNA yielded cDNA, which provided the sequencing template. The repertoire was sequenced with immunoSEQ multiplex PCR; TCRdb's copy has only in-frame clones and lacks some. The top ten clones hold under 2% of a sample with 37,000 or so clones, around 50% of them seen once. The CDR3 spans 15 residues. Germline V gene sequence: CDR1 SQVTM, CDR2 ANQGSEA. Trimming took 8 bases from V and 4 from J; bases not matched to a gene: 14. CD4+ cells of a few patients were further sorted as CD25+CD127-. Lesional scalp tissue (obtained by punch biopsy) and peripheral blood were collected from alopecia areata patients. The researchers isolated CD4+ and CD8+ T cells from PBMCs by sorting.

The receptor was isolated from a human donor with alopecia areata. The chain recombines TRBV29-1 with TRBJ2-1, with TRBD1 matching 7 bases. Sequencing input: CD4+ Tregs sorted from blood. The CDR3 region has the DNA TGCAGCAACTCTAGGGGGCGCCTGCCTTACAATGAGCAGTTCTTC. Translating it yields CSNSRGRLPYNEQFF.